A selection of T cell receptor beta chains follows, all from one sample in a study of cytomegalovirus exposure and HLA in healthy donors. Clones were read by immunoSEQ multiplex PCR, and TCRdb kept only the in-frame ones, dropping some. This sample has 100,000 to 150,000 clones; roughly 80% occur once, and the top ten carry roughly 1%. Sample: PBMCs. These receptor sequences come from a woman aged 60-75 years in good health and CMV-seronegative. Each CDR3 is given with its conserved first and last residue.

cdr3_aa	j_call	v_call
CASSLNGRANTEAFF	TRBJ1-1	TRBV7-9
CASTWTSVSTYEQYF	TRBJ2-7	TRBV5-1
CASSQEGRPRLSNTGELFF	TRBJ2-2	TRBV4-1
CASSLERRINYGYTF	TRBJ1-2	TRBV7-2
CASSISAAGVAFF	TRBJ1-1	TRBV19
CAIMGGGGTAPYEQYF	NA	TRBV10-3
CASSFNGYTNEKLFF	TRBJ1-4	TRBV5-1
CASSSRTSGNTGELFF	TRBJ2-2	TRBV5-5
CASSSPGQANYGYTF	TRBJ1-2	TRBV6-5
CASSLAGRRGSGGPGQYF	TRBJ2-7	TRBV5-1
CSVSQDSGNTIYF	TRBJ1-3	TRBV29-1
CASSPQGNSGNTIYF	TRBJ1-3	TRBV18
CASREDLTDTQYF	TRBJ2-3	TRBV6-1
CASSPRGGGSSTDTQYF	TRBJ2-3	TRBV9
CARRRSGQGNAFF	TRBJ1-1	TRBV2
CASRLPGQGNNEQFF	TRBJ2-1	TRBV28
CASSLDRLNTGELFF	TRBJ2-2	TRBV7-9
CARKEIAKNIQYF	TRBJ2-4	TRBV2
CASTPDRRDYGYTF	TRBJ1-2	TRBV2
CASSPYRYSGANVLTF	TRBJ2-6	TRBV5-6
CASSPPGQGGNTEAFF	TRBJ1-1	TRBV18
CASRPMDRRSYEQYF	TRBJ2-7	TRBV27
CASSIRPTSTDTQYF	TRBJ2-3	TRBV5-1
CASSLGPSGGAQYF	TRBJ2-3	TRBV7-2
CASSMQQGDQPQHF	TRBJ1-5	TRBV19
CASTDPGNSGTNEQFF	TRBJ2-1	TRBV2
CASSPFGTEQYF	TRBJ2-7	TRBV18
CAVLGGTYEQYF	TRBJ2-7	TRBV28
CASSIPDTKYEQYF	TRBJ2-7	TRBV28
CASSLAIRGGNTGELFF	TRBJ2-2	TRBV7-6
CAWDQGQASNQPQHF	TRBJ1-5	TRBV30
CASSLREQDSPLHF	TRBJ1-6	TRBV5-1
CASSERQQFSYEQYF	TRBJ2-7	TRBV2
CASSVAESYGYTF	TRBJ1-2	TRBV6-1
CASSPGRDRGSSGYEQYF	TRBJ2-7	TRBV5-1
CASSPQGDYEQYF	TRBJ2-7	TRBV18
CASSPTGNFYEQYF	TRBJ2-7	TRBV6-1
CAGGGEQFF	TRBJ2-1	TRBV12-1
CASSYVRGSSYNEQFF	TRBJ2-1	TRBV6-5